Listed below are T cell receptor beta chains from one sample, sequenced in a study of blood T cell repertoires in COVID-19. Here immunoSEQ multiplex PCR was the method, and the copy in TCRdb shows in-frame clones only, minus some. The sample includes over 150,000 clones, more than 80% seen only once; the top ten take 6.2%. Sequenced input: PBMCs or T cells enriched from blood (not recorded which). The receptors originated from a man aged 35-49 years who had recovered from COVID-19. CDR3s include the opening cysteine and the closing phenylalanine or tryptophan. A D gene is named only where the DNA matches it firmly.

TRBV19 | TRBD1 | CASRDRGQGFQPQHF
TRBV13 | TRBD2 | CASAKRGGTDTQYF
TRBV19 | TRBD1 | CASRSGTATYEQYF
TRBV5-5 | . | CASSSIADSGANVLTF
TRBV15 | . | CATSRGTDPYEQYF
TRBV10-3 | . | CAISLGVNEQFF
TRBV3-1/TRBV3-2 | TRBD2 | CASSSELAGGLYNEQFF
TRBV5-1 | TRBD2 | CASSRASGAIAEQFF
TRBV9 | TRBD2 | CASSVGGGRTGNEQFF
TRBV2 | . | CASKLYEQYF
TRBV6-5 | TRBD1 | CASSYQTGGGSPLHF
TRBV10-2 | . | CASSVNRAHWAGYTF
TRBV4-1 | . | CASSQDWGFAAYEQYF
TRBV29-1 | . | CSVGRGHEQYF
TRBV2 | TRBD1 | CASSGIQGSSHGYTF
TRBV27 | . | CASSPRTATNSGANVLTF
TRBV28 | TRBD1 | CASLGQLNTGELFF
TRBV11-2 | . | CASSLRQTRTYEQYF
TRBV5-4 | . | CASSLGQGNSPLHF
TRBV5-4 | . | CASSLGQGNSPLHF
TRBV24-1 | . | CATSDSGIGELFF
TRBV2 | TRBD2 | CASRTGLAKTGYEQYF
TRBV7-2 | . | CASSLVRAWSGGGYTF
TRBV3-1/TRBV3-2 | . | CASSQKQINTEAFF
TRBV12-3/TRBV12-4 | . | CASSLGSFGYTF
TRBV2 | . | CASSELRAGAHYTF
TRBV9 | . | CASSGRMMDNEQFF
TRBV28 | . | CASSLIRVGYTF
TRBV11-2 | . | CASSLQRGFGYTF
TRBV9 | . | CASSVRDTQETQYF
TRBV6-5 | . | CASRPGFNYGYTF
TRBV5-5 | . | CASNLDPRGPQHF
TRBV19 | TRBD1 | CASRNRGYSNQPQHF
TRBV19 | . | CASSISRANTEAFF
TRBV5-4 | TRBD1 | CASSYDRGNSPLHF
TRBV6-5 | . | CASSSYRYTEAFF
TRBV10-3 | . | CAISERQVMNTEAFF
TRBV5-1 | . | CASSLFQGQRETQYF
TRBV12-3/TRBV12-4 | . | CASSFRRRSPLHF
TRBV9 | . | CASSVGTTAADTQYF
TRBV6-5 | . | CASSSVNNQPQHF
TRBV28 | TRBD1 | CASSPGQGSYEQYF
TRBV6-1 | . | CASSEKTESVEQYF
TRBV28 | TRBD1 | CASSLDGQEWVAEAFF
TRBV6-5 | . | CASTTSSTGAYGYTF
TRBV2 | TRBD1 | CASSEQGALNTEAFF
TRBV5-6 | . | CASSSNGRSYYGYTF
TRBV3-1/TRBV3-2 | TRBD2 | CASSQVGLAGVEETQYF
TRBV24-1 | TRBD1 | CATSERGQGKESNQPQHF
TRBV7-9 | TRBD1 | CASTGTGITEAFF
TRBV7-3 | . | CASSPGGRETQYF
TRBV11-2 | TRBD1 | CASSLRGDSSNQPQHF
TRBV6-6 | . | CASSPSNEKLFF